This TCR beta chain was identified in a study of shared clonotypes between healthy human individuals. Study-level results: Estimated richness values were generally larger in naive subsets than in memory subsets. Clonotypes shared by all four sorted-subset donors had higher generation probabilities than non-shared clonotypes. Large depth notwithstanding, sorted-subset sequencing proved incomplete by rarefaction.

Genomic DNA of each subset was evenly split across several immunoSEQ plates. Method: immunoSEQ multiplex PCR; TCRdb's copy keeps in-frame clones and lacks some. The sample includes millions of clones, approximately 94% seen only once; the top ten take about 1.1%. The V and J ends lost 3 bases and 9 bases, in that order; junction bases with no gene match: 9. CDR3 length: 14 amino acids. Germline-derived CDR1 and CDR2 are SGHRS and YFSETQ. CD45RO negativity and positive selection for CCR7 defined naive CD8 cells, a population that excluded terminally differentiated effector memory CD45RA+ cells. This clone was seen a single time. The antigen remains unidentified.

Sequencing was carried out using naive CD8+ T cells sorted from blood. This sequence joins TRBV5-1 and TRBJ2-1; TRBD1 agrees at 7 bases. The clonotype was recovered from a man between 18 and 35 years old in good health. CDR3 nucleotide sequence: TGCGCCAGCAGCTCCAACCAACAGGGGATTGAGCAGTTCTTC. It codes for CASSSNQQGIEQFF.